This T cell receptor (beta chain) was captured in a study of cytomegalovirus exposure and HLA in healthy donors. Primers: 60 Vbeta forward and 13 Jbeta reverse. TCRdb's copy holds only in-frame clones and misses some; the assay was immunoSEQ multiplex PCR. In all, the sample yields over 120,000 clones. Participants comprised healthy donors of bone marrow. Unrecorded immune exposures were likely, despite nominal health at sampling. This TCR was recovered from a male donor in good health and CMV-seronegative. What was sequenced was PBMCs.

The CDR3, as DNA: TGTGCCAGCAGCTTAGCGGGGGGACCAGCTTTCGGAGAGCAGTACTTC. Translation gives CASSLAGGPAFGEQYF. The chain combines TRBV7-6 with TRBJ2-7, with a possible D match to TRBD2 (6 bases). Deletions cut 0 bases from V and 7 bases from J, with 19 bases between. The CDR3 is 16 amino acids. The germline V gene has CDR1 SGHVS and CDR2 FNYEAQ.